The next 22 T cell receptor beta chains were all read from a single sample in a study of blood T cell repertoires in COVID-19. Clones were sequenced by immunoSEQ multiplex PCR, and TCRdb holds only the in-frame ones, with some missing. Here the sample spans some 90,000 clones, less than 90% being singletons. The sequencing input was peripheral blood. Source of these receptors: a human donor in a cohort sampled during active COVID-19.

The chain has TRBV7-3 and TRBJ1-1; possibly TRBD1 for D (5 bases). Germline V lookup: CDR1 SGHTA, CDR2 FQGTGA. V shed 5 bases and J shed 5 bases, with 12 bases lying between them. The CDR3 is made up of 13 amino acids. The CDR3 here is CASSPRRGTEAFF. The CDR3, as DNA: TGTGCCAGCAGCCCCCGTCGGGGGACTGAAGCTTTCTTT.

This clone was recorded only once. V usage is TRBV30 and J usage is TRBJ1-5; D not certain. Trimming shortened V by 0 bases and J by 5 bases, and 11 bases separated the two germline ends. Germline loops: CDR1 GTSNPN, CDR2 SVGIG (reference sequence). This CDR3 contains 14 residues. CDR3 protein: CAWSVTTLDQPQHF. The CDR3 bases are TGTGCCTGGAGTGTAACGACTCTAGATCAGCCCCAGCATTTT. The full variable domain, with the rest looked up from reference TRBV30 and TRBJ1-5, is SQTIHQWPATLVQPVGSPLSLECTVEGTSNPNLYWYRQAAGRGLQLLFYSVGIGQISSEVPQNLSASRPQDRQFILSSKKLLLSDSGFYLCAWSVTTLDQPQHFGDGTRLSIL.

V and J are TRBV6-1 and TRBJ1-4, with TRBD1 matching over 7 bases. This CDR3 is built from 15 residues. Trimming took 1 base from V and 8 from J; bases not matched to a gene: 7. Germline assignment: CDR1 MNHNS and CDR2 SASEGT. This CDR3 reads CASSEERQGYEKLFF. DNA for the CDR3: TGTGCCAGCAGTGAAGAAAGACAGGGCTACGAAAAACTGTTTTTT.

The chain combines TRBV4-1 with TRBJ2-7; D remains ambiguous. Per germline, CDR1 MGHRA and CDR2 YSYEKL. Trimming left V 2 bases short and J 4 bases short, with 9 bases between. The CDR3 runs 13 residues. The CDR3 DNA is TGCGCCAGCAGCCAACTAATCTGGTACGAGCAGTACTTC. Protein product: CASSQLIWYEQYF.

This clone occurred once. For the CDR3, the DNA is TGCGCCAGCAGCCAGAAGACAGGGGTCGCAGATACGCAGTATTTT. It encodes CASSQKTGVADTQYF. The rearrangement joins TRBV4-1 to TRBJ2-3; the match to TRBD1 covers 8 bases. Looked up from germline, CDR1 is MGHRA and CDR2 is YSYEKL. J was trimmed by 4 bases and V by 3 bases; bases with no gene match: 6. The CDR3 runs to 15 residues.

The chain couples TRBV19 to TRBJ2-7; 7 bases match TRBD2. Germline V lookup: CDR1 LNHDA, CDR2 SQIVND (reference sequence). The CDR3 has 15 residues. V gave up 0 bases and J gave up 3 bases; unmatched junction bases: 5. The CDR3 reads CASSIDPSGLYEQYF. DNA for the CDR3: TGTGCCAGTAGTATAGATCCTAGCGGCCTCTACGAGCAGTACTTC. Full variable domain (missing parts from reference TRBV19 and TRBJ2-7): DGGITQSPKYLFRKEGQNVTLSCEQNLNHDAMYWYRQDPGQGLRLIYYSQIVNDFQKGDIAEGYSVSREKKESFPLTVTSAQKNPTAFYLCASSIDPSGLYEQYFGPGTRLTVT.

V usage is TRBV6-2 or TRBV6-3 and J usage is TRBJ1-2; D is uncertain. Germline V gives CDR1 MNHEY, CDR2 SVGEGT. The CDR3 sequence is 12 residues long. V shed 2 bases and J shed 14 bases, with 15 bases lying between them. The CDR3 DNA reads as TGTGCCAGCAGTTACGCGGCAGCAACATGGACCTTC. Its protein product is CASSYAAATWTF.

This chain links TRBV28 with TRBJ1-5; 7 bases align to TRBD1. This CDR3 spans 17 amino acids. Germline-derived CDR1 and CDR2 are MDHEN and SYDVKM. V lost 6 bases to trimming and J lost 4 bases; unmatched junction nucleotides: 15. The CDR3 coding sequence is TGTGCCAGCAGCCGACTTAGGATTACGGGACAGAATCAGCCCCAGCATTTT. This encodes CASSRLRITGQNQPQHF.

This chain connects TRBV28 to TRBJ1-5; maybe TRBD1 (5 bases). Per germline, CDR1 MDHEN and CDR2 SYDVKM. V dropped 3 bases and J dropped 6 bases, with 12 bases sitting between them. The CDR3 extends over 14 amino acids. CDR3 sequence (DNA): TGTGCCAGCAGTTTGGGAAGGGGCGGTCAGCCCCAGCATTTT. Translating gives CASSLGRGGQPQHF.

The rearrangement uses TRBV11-2 and TRBJ1-4, with D hard to call. V was clipped by 1 base and J by 0 bases, with 9 bases between them. The V gene's germline CDR1 is SGHAT and CDR2 FQNNGV. The CDR3 spans 16 residues. The CDR3 region has the DNA TGTGCCAGCAGCTTAGTTGGCACAGCAACTAATGAAAAACTGTTTTTT. Its translation: CASSLVGTATNEKLFF. The full variable domain, in which reference TRBV11-2 and TRBJ1-4 provide the parts outside the CDR3, is EAGVAQSPRYKIIEKRQSVAFWCNPISGHATLYWYQQILGQGPKLLIQFQNNGVVDDSQLPKDRFSAERLKGVDSTLKIQPAKLEDSAVYLCASSLVGTATNEKLFFGSGTQLSVL.

The chain couples TRBV19 to TRBJ2-7; 7 bases align to TRBD1. CDR3 length: 14 residues. Germline CDR1 is LNHDA and CDR2 is SQIVND (reference sequence). V shed 5 bases, J shed 7 bases, and the junction held 11 bases outside the gene matches. The CDR3, as DNA: TGTGCCAGTAGTCCAACGACAGGGTTGGGGGAGCAGTACTTC. This sequence encodes CASSPTTGLGEQYF.

The chain employs TRBV7-2 and TRBJ2-3, with D tentatively TRBD2 (5 bases). The length of the CDR3 is 15 residues. Germline V CDR1 and CDR2: SGHTA, FQGNSA. Trimming cost V 1 base and J 0 bases, with 8 bases left between them. The CDR3, as DNA: TGTGCCAGCAGCTTAGGCGGACTTAGCACAGATACGCAGTATTTT. This sequence encodes CASSLGGLSTDTQYF.

This rearrangement joins TRBV9 to TRBJ2-5; TRBD1 agrees at 10 bases. From germline, CDR1 is SGDLS and CDR2 YYNGEE. The V gene end was trimmed by 0 bases and the J gene end by 6 bases; junction bases not matched to a gene: 8. The CDR3 contains 16 residues. CDR3 region: CASSVAGTGETKTQYF. DNA of the CDR3: TGTGCCAGCAGCGTAGCCGGGACAGGGGAGACTAAGACCCAGTACTTC.

The chain employs TRBV28 and TRBJ2-1, with 9 bases fitting TRBD2. Germline CDR1 MDHEN, CDR2 SYDVKM. The J segment lost 5 bases and the V segment lost 2 bases, leaving 4 bases of the junction unmatched. CDR3 length equals 15 residues. CDR3 DNA: TGTGCCAGCAGTTTAGTTAGCGGGAGTAACAATGAGCAGTTCTTC. Protein product: CASSLVSGSNNEQFF.

The chain links TRBV5-1 to TRBJ2-3, with 9 nucleotides matching TRBD2. The CDR3 spans 17 residues. Germline CDR1 reads SGHRS; CDR2 reads YFSETQ. Germline trimming cut 4 bases from V and 1 base from J; bases unmatched to any gene: 10. The CDR3: CASSREGGLARTDTQYF. CDR3 bases: TGCGCCAGCAGCCGGGAAGGGGGACTAGCTCGCACAGATACGCAGTATTTT.

This sequence joins TRBV10-3 and TRBJ1-2; TRBD1 matches 10 bases. From germline, CDR1 is ENHRY and CDR2 SYGVKD. This CDR3 spans 13 amino acids. The V and J ends lost 6 bases and 6 bases, in that order; junction bases with no gene match: 4. DNA for the CDR3: TGTGCCATCAGGGGGACAGGGGATCATGGCTACACCTTC. It translates to CAIRGTGDHGYTF.

This chain links TRBV25-1 with TRBJ1-4; D may be TRBD1 (6 bases). Trimming took 3 bases from V and 0 from J, leaving 11 bases between them. The CDR3 is 16 residues long. Germline CDR1 MGHDK, CDR2 SYGVNS. CDR3 nucleotides: TGTGCCAGCAGTGACCCACACAGGGCAACTAATGAAAAACTGTTTTTT. It is translated as CASSDPHRATNEKLFF.

The V call is TRBV27, the J call TRBJ2-7; TRBD2 matches at 12 bases. The junction had 8 bases not matched to a gene; V was cut back by 1 base and J by 7 bases. Germline V CDR1 and CDR2: MNHEY, SMNVEV (reference sequence). This CDR3 is 16 amino acids long. The CDR3 DNA reads TGTGCCAGCAGTTTATTCCGACTAGCGGGGGATGAAGAGCAGTACTTC. As protein: CASSLFRLAGDEEQYF.

This clone turned up a few times. The CDR3 protein is CASSYTRGGNQPQHF. The CDR3 DNA is TGTGCCAGCAGTTACACTCGCGGGGGGAACCAGCCCCAGCATTTT. This sequence joins TRBV6-5 and TRBJ1-5; D might be TRBD1 (5 bases). Germline V lookup: CDR1 MNHEY, CDR2 SVGAGI. V lost 2 bases to trimming and J lost 7 bases, with 15 bases between them. CDR3 length: 15 amino acids.

The chain has TRBV4-1 and TRBJ2-3; 10 positions agree with TRBD1. The germline V gene has CDR1 MGHRA and CDR2 YSYEKL. The CDR3 covers 17 residues. V was clipped by 1 base and J by 3 bases; unmatched bases: 7. CDR3 DNA sequence: TGCGCCAGCAGCCAAGGACAGGGGGCGACGAAGACAGATACGCAGTATTTT. Its protein is CASSQGQGATKTDTQYF.

The V call is TRBV28, the J call TRBJ2-1; D is possibly TRBD2 (6 bases). Germline lookup yields CDR1 MDHEN and CDR2 SYDVKM. The CDR3 loop spans 14 amino acids. Trimming stripped 8 bases from V and 5 bases from J, with 16 bases between. CDR3 coding DNA: TGTGCCAGCCCCCCTGCCGGGAGAGACAATGAGCAGTTCTTC. Amino acid sequence: CASPPAGRDNEQFF.

The chain is built from TRBV4-3 and TRBJ2-2; 7 nucleotides align to TRBD1. The CDR3 totals 18 residues. Unmatched junction bases numbered 14, after V lost 5 bases and J lost 2 bases. The germline gives CDR1 LGHNA, CDR2 YSLEER. The CDR3 loop is CASSSEQTGRINTGELFF. The CDR3 bases are TGCGCCAGCAGCTCCGAACAGACAGGGAGAATAAACACCGGGGAGCTGTTTTTT.